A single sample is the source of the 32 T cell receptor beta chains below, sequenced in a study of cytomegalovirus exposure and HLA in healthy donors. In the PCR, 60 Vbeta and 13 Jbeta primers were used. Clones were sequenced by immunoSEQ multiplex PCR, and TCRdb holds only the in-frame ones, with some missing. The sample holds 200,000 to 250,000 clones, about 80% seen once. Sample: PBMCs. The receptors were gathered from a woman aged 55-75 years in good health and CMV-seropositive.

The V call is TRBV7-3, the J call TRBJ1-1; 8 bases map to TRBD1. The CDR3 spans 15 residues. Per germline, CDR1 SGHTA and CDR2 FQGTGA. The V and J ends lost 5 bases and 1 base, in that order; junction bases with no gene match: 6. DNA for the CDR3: TGTGCCAGCAGCCCAGGGGGCCCCAAGAACACTGAAGCTTTCTTT. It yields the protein CASSPGGPKNTEAFF. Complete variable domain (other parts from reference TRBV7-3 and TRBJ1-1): GAGVSQTPSNKVTEKGKYVELRCDPISGHTALYWYRQSLGQGPEFLIYFQGTGAADDSGLPNDRFFAVRPEGSVSTLKIQRTERGDSAVYLCASSPGGPKNTEAFFGQGTRLTVV.

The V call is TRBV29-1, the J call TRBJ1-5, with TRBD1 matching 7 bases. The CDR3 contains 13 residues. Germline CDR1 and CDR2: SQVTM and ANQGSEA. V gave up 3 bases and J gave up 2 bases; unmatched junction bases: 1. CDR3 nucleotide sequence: TGCAGCGTTGACCAGGGGGGCAATCAGCCCCAGCATTTT. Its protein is CSVDQGGNQPQHF.

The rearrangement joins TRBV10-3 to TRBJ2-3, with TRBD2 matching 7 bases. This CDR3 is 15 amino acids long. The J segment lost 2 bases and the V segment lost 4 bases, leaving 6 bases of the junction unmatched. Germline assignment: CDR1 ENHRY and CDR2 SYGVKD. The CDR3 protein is CAISGLLAPTDTQYF. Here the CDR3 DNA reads TGTGCCATCAGTGGATTACTAGCGCCCACAGATACGCAGTATTTT.

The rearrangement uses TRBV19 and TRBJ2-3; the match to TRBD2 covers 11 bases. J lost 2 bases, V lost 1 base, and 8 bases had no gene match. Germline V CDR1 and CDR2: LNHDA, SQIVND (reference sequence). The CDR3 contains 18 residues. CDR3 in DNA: TGTGCCAGTAGTATAGTACTAGCGGGAGCCCAATTCACAGATACGCAGTATTTT. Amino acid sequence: CASSIVLAGAQFTDTQYF.

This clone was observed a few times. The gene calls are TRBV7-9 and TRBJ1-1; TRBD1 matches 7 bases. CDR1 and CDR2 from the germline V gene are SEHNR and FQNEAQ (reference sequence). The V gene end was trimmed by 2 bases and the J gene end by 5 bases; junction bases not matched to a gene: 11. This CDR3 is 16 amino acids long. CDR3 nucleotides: TGTGCCAGCAGCTTAAGATGGCAGGGGGGAACGACTGAAGCTTTCTTT. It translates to CASSLRWQGGTTEAFF. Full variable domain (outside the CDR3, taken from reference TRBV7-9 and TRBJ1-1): DTGVSQNPRHKITKRGQNVTFRCDPISEHNRLYWYRQTLGQGPEFLTYFQNEAQLEKSRLLSDRFSAERPKGSFSTLEIQRTEQGDSAMYLCASSLRWQGGTTEAFFGQGTRLTVV.

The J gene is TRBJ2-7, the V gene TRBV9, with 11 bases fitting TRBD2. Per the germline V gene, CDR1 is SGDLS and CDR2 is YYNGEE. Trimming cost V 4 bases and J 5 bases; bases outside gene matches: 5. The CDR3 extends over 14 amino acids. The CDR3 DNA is TGTGCCAGCAGCCCTCCGACTAGCGGGAACGAGCAGTACTTC. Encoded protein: CASSPPTSGNEQYF.

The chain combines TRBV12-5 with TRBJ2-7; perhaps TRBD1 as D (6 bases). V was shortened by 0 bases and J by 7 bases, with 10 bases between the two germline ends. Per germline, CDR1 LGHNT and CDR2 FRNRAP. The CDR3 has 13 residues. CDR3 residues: CASGLVQGSEQYF. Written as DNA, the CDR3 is TGTGCTAGTGGTTTGGTTCAGGGGTCTGAGCAGTACTTC.

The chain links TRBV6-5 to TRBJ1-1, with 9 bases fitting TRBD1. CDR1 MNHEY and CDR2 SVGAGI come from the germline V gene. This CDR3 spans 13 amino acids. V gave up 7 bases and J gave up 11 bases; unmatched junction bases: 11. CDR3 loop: CASILGQGLGAFF. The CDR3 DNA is TGTGCCAGCATCTTAGGACAGGGGCTAGGGGCTTTCTTT.

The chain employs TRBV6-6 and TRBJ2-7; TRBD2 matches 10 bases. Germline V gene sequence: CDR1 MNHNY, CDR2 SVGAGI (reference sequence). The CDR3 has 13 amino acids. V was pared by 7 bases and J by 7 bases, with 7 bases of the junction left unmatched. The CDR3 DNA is TGTGCCAGCACAGCGGGAGGGAATTTGGAGCAGTACTTC. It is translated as CASTAGGNLEQYF.

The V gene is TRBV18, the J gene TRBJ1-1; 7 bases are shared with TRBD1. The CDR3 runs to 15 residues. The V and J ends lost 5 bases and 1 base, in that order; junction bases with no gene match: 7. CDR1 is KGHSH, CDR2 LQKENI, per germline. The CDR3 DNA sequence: TGTGCCAGCTCAGCCTCGACAGGGACGAACACTGAAGCTTTCTTT. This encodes CASSASTGTNTEAFF.

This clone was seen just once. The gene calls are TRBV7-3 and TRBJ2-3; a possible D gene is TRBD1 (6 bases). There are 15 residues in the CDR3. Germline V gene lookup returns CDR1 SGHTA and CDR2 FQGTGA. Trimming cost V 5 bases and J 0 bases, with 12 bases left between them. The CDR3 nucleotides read TGTGCCAGCAGCCTTGACAGGCAGAGCACAGATACGCAGTATTTT. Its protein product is CASSLDRQSTDTQYF. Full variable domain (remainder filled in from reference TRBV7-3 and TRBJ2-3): GAGVSQTPSNKVTEKGKYVELRCDPISGHTALYWYRQSLGQGPEFLIYFQGTGAADDSGLPNDRFFAVRPEGSVSTLKIQRTERGDSAVYLCASSLDRQSTDTQYFGPGTRLTVL.

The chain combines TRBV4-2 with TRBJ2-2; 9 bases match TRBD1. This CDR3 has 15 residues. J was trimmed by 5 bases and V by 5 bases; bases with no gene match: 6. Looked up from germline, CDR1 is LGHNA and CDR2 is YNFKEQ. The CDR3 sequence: CASSVPQGATGELFF. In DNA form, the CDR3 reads TGTGCCAGCAGCGTACCACAGGGGGCTACCGGGGAGCTGTTTTTT.

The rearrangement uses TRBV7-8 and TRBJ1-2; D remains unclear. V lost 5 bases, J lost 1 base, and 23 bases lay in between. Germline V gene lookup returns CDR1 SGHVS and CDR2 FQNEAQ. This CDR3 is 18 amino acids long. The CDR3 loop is CASSNSRLPRGGNYGYTF. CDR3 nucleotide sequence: TGTGCCAGCAGCAATTCGCGACTCCCGAGAGGAGGTAACTATGGCTACACCTTC. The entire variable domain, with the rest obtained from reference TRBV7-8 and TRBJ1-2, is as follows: GAGVSQSPRYKVAKRGQDVALRCDPISGHVSLFWYQQALGQGPEFLTYFQNEAQLDKSGLPSDRFFAERPEGSVSTLKIQRTQQEDSAVYLCASSNSRLPRGGNYGYTFGSGTRLTVV.

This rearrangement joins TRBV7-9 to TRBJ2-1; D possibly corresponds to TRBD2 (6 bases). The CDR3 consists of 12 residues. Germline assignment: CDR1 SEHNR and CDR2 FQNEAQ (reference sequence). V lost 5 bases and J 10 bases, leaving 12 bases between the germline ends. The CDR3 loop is CASSGTVREQFF. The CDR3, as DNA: TGTGCCAGCAGCGGGACTGTCCGAGAGCAGTTCTTC.

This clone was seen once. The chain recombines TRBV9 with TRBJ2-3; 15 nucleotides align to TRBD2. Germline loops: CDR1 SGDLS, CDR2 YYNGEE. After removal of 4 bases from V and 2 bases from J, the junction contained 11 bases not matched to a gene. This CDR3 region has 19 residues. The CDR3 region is CASSPRTSGRAGNTDTQYF. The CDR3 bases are TGTGCCAGCAGCCCCCGGACTAGCGGGAGGGCCGGGAACACAGATACGCAGTATTTT.

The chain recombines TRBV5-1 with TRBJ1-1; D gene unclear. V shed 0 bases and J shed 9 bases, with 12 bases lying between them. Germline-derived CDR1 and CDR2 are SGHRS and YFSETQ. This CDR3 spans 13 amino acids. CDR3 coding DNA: TGCGCCAGCAGCTTGGCCGACGGAGAGAAAGCTTTCTTT. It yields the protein CASSLADGEKAFF.

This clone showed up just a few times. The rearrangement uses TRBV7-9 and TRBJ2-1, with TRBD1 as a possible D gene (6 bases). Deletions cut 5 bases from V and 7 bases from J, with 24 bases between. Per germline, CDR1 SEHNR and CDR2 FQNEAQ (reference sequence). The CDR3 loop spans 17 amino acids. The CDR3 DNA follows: TGTGCCAGCAGCCCTCCTTTTCGGGACAAAGGGGCAAATGAGCAGTTCTTC. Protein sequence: CASSPPFRDKGANEQFF.

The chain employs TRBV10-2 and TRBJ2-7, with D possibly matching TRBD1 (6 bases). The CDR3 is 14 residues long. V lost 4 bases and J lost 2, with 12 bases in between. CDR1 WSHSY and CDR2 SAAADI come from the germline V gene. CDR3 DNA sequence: TGCGCCAGCAGTGTCGGCAGGGGCCCCTACGAGCAGTACTTC. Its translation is CASSVGRGPYEQYF.

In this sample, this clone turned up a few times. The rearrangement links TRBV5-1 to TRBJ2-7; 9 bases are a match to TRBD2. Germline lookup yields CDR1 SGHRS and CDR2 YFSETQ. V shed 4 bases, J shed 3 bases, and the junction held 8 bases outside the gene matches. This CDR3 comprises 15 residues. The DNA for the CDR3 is TGCGCCAGCAGCGATAAGACTAGCGGAAGCTACGAGCAGTACTTC. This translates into CASSDKTSGSYEQYF.

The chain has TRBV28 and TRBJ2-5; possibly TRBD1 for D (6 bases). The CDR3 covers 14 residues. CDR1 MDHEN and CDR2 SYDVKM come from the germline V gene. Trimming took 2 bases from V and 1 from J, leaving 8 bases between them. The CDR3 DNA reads TGTGCCAGCAGTTTACAGGGGTTCCAAGAGACCCAGTACTTC. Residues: CASSLQGFQETQYF.

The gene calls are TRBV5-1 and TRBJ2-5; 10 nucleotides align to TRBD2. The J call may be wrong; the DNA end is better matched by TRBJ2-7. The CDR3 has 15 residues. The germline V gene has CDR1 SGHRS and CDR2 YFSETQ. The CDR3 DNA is TGCGCCAGCAGCTTGGATCCTAGCGGGAGCTACGAGCAGTACTTC. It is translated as CASSLDPSGSYEQYF.

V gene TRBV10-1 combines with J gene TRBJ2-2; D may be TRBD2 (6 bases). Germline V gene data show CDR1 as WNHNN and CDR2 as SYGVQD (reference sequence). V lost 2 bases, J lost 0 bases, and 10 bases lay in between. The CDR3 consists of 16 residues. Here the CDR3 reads CASSERRGANTGELFF. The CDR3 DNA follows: TGCGCCAGCAGTGAGAGGAGGGGTGCGAACACCGGGGAGCTGTTTTTT.

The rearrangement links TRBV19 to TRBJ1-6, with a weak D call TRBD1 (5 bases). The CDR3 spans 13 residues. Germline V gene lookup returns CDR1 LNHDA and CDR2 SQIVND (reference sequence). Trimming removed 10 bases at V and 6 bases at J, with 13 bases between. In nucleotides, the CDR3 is TGTGCCACCGCGGGACGGATTAATTCACCCCTCCACTTT. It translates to CATAGRINSPLHF.

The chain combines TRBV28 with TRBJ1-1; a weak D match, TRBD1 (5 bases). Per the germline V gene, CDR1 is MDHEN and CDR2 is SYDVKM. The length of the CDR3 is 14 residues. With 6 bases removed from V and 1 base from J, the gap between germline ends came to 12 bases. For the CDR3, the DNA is TGTGCCAGCAGGCTAAGGGGCGGGAACACTGAAGCTTTCTTT. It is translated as CASRLRGGNTEAFF.

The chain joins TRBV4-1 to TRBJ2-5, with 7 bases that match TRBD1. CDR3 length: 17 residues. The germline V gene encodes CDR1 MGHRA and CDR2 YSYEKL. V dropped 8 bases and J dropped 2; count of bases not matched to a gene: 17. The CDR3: CASRPIEGPGGQETQYF. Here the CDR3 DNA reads TGCGCCAGCCGACCTATAGAGGGACCAGGGGGACAAGAGACCCAGTACTTC.

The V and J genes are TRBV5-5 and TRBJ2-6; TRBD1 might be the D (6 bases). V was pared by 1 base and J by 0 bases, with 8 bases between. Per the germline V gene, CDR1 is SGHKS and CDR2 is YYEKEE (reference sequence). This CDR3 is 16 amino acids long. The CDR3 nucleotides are TGTGCCAGCAGCTTGCCCAGGGGCTCTGGGGCCAACGTCCTGACTTTC. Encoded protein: CASSLPRGSGANVLTF. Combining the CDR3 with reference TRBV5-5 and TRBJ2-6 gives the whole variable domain DAGVTQSPTHLIKTRGQQVTLRCSPISGHKSVSWYQQVLGQGPQFIFQYYEKEERGRGNFPDRFSARQFPNYSSELNVNALLLGDSALYLCASSLPRGSGANVLTFGAGSRLTVL.

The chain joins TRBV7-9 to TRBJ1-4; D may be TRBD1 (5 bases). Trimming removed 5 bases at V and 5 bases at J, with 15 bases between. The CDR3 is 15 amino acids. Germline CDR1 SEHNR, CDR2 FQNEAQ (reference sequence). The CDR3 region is CASSPPGQGNEKLFF. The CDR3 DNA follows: TGTGCCAGCAGCCCTCCGGGCCAGGGAAATGAAAAACTGTTTTTT.

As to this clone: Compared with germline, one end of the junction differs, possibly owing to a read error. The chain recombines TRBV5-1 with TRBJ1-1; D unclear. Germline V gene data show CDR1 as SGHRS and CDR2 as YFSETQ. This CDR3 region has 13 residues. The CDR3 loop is CASSLVSGTEAFF. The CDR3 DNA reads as TGTGCCAGCAGCTTGGTGAGCGGTACTGAAGCTTTCTTT.

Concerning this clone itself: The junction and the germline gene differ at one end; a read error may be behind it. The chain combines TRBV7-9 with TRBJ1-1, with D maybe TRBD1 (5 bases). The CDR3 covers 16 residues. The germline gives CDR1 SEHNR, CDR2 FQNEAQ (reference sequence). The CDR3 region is CSSSFPRPRAGTEAFF. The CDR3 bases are TGTTCCAGCAGCTTCCCTCGCCCCAGGGCGGGGACTGAAGCTTTCTTT. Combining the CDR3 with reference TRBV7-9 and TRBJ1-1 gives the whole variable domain DTGVSQNPRHKITKRGQNVTFRCDPISEHNRLYWYRQTLGQGPEFLTYFQNEAQLEKSRLLSDRFSAERPKGSFSTLEIQRTEQGDSAMYLCSSSFPRPRAGTEAFFGQGTRLTVV.

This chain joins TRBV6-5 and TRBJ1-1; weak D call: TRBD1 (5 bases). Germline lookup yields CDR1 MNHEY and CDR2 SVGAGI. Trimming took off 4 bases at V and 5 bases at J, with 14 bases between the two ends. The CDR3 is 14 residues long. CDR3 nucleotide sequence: TGTGCCAGCAGTTGGGGGACTCCGGGGACTGAAGCTTTCTTT. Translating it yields CASSWGTPGTEAFF.

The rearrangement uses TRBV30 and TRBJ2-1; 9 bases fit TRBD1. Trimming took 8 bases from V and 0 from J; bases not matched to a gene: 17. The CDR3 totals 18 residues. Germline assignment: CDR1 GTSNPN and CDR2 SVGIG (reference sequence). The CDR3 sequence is CAHGEGQGISSSYNEQFF. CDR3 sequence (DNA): TGTGCCCATGGTGAGGGACAGGGTATCTCTAGCTCCTACAATGAGCAGTTCTTC.

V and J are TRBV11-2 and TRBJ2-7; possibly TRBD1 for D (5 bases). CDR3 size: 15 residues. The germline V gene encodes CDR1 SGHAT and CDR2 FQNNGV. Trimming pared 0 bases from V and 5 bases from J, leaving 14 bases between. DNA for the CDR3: TGTGCCAGCAGCTTAGAAGTGGGGCGATGGGACGAGCAGTACTTC. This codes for CASSLEVGRWDEQYF.